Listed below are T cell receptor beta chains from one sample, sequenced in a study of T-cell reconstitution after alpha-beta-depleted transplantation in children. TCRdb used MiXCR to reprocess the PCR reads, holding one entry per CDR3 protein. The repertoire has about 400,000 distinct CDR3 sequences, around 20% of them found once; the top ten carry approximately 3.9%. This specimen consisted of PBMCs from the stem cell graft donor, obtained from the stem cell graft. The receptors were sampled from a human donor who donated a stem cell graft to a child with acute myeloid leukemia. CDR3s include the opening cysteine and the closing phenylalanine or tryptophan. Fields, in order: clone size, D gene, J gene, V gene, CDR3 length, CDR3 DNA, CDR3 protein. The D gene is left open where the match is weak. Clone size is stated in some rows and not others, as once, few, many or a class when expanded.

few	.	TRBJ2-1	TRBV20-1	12	TGCAGTGCTAGCGAGGACTTCAATGAGCAGTTCTTC	CSASEDFNEQFF
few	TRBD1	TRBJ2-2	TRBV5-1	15	TGCGCCAGCAGCTTAACCGGGACAGGGACCGGGGAGCTGTTTTTT	CASSLTGTGTGELFF
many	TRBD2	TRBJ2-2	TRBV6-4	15	TGTGCCAGCAGTGTGGATAGCGGGAGCACCGGGGAGCTGTTTTTT	CASSVDSGSTGELFF
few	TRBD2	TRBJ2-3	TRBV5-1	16	TGCGCCAGCAGCTTGGGCCCGGGAGGGAGCACAGATACGCAGTATTTT	CASSLGPGGSTDTQYF
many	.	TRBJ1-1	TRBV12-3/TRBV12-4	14	TGTGCCAGCAGTTTTGGGAGCCTGAACACTGAAGCTTTCTTT	CASSFGSLNTEAFF
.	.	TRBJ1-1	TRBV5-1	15	TGCGCCAGCAGCTCGGCCGGACAACCGAACACTGAAGCTTTCTTT	CASSSAGQPNTEAFF
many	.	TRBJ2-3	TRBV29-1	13	TGCAGCGTTGAAGGGACGGGCACAGATACGCAGTATTTT	CSVEGTGTDTQYF
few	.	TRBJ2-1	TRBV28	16	TGTGCCAGCAGTTATTTTATGCACGATGGACATTTTTCCATGGTCTTC	CASSYFMHDGHFSMVF
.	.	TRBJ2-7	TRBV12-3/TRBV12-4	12	TGTGCCAGCAGTTTTCTGGGGGTCGAGCAGTACTTC	CASSFLGVEQYF
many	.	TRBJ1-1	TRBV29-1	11	TGCAGCGTTGAGGCAGGCACTGAAGCTTTCTTT	CSVEAGTEAFF
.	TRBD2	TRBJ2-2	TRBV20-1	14	TGCAGTGCTAAGGGACTAGCGGGATCCGGGGAGCTGTTTTTT	CSAKGLAGSGELFF
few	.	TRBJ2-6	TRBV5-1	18	TGCGCCAGCAGCTTGTCGATAGGGGGATACTCTGGGGCCAACGTCCTGACTTTC	CASSLSIGGYSGANVLTF
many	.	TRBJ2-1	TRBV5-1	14	TGCGCCAGCAGCTTGGGACCGGGGTCGAATGAGCAGTTCTTC	CASSLGPGSNEQFF
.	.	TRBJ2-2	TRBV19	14	TGTGCCAGTAGTATAGATCATTACACCGGGGAGCTGTTTTTT	CASSIDHYTGELFF
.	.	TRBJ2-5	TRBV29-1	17	TGCAGCGTTGGGGGGGTCGGAGGGGGCGGGGGTCTAGAGACCCAGTACTTC	CSVGGVGGGGGLETQYF
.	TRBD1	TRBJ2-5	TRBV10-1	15	TGCGCCAACTTCGGGGGACAGGGACCTCAAGAGACCCAGTACTTC	CANFGGQGPQETQYF
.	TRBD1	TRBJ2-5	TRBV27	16	TGTGCCAGCAGTCTAAGACAGGGGGTAATATCAGAGACCCAGTACTTC	CASSLRQGVISETQYF
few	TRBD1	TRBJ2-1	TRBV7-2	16	TGTGCCAGCAGCCCTTATAGGGGGACAGAATACAATGAGCAGTTCTTC	CASSPYRGTEYNEQFF
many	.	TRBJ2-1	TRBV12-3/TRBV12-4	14	TGTGCCAGTGTTGCCGGGACTCCCTACAATGAGCAGTTCTTC	CASVAGTPYNEQFF
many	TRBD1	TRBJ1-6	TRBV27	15	TGTGCCAGCAGTAGGACGGGACAGGGATATTCACCCCTCCACTTT	CASSRTGQGYSPLHF
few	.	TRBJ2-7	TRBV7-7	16	TGTGCCAGCAGCTATATCGGGGATGGCGTTTACTACGAGCAGTACTTC	CASSYIGDGVYYEQYF
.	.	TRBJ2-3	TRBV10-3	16	TGTGCCATCAGTGAGTCGATTGGCGCTGGCACAGATACGCAGTATTTT	CAISESIGAGTDTQYF
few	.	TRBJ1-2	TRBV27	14	TGTGCCAGCAGTTTATTTCCAGGAAACTATGGCTACACCTTC	CASSLFPGNYGYTF
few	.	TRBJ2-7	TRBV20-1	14	TGCAGTGCTAACCAGGGGGGCAGGGGGTACGAGCAGTACTTC	CSANQGGRGYEQYF
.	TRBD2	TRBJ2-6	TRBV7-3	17	TGTGCCAGCAGCTTAACGGGGAGGGTGAATGGGGCCAACGTCCTGACTTTC	CASSLTGRVNGANVLTF
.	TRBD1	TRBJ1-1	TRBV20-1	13	TGCAGTGCTTACAGGGGAGTCGGCACTGAAGCTTTCTTT	CSAYRGVGTEAFF
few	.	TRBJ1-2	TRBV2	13	TGTGCCAGCTACAGGACAGATCCCTATGGCTACACCTTC	CASYRTDPYGYTF
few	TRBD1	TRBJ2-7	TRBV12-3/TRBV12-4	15	TGTGCCAGCAGACAAAACGCCCGGGACAGTAACGAGCAGTACTTC	CASRQNARDSNEQYF
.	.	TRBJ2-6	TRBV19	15	TGTGCCAGTCTAAGAGGGAACTCTGGGGCCAACGTCCTGACTTTC	CASLRGNSGANVLTF
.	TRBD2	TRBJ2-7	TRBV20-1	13	TGCAGTGCTGGGGGGGGGGAGACCTACGAGCAGTACTTC	CSAGGGETYEQYF
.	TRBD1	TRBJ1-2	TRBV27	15	TGTGCCAGCAGAAGTCCGGGACAGGGTTCATCTGGCTACACCTTC	CASRSPGQGSSGYTF
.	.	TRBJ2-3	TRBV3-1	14	TGTGCCAGCAGCCAGCGACATCCCACAGATACGCAGTATTTT	CASSQRHPTDTQYF
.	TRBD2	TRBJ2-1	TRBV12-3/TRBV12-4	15	TGTGCCAGCAGTTTGGGGGGAGGGTTAGATAATGAGCAGTTCTTC	CASSLGGGLDNEQFF
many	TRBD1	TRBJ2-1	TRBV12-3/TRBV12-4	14	TGTGCCAGCGAGCCCGGGACAGGGTATAGTCCGCAGTTCTTC	CASEPGTGYSPQFF
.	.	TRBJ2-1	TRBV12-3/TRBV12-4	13	TGTGCCAGCAGTTTACCGGGTTACAATGAGCAGTTCTTC	CASSLPGYNEQFF
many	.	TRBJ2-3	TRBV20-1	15	TGCAGTGCTAGAGAGGGGGGTCCTCGCACAGATACGCAGTATTTT	CSAREGGPRTDTQYF
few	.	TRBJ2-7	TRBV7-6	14	TGTGCCAGCAGCTTATATGGGAACACCTACGAGCAGTACTTC	CASSLYGNTYEQYF
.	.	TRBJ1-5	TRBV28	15	TGTGCCAGCAGTTCGGGACACTATAGCAATCAGCCCCAGCATTTT	CASSSGHYSNQPQHF
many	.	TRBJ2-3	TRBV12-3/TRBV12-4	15	TGTGCCAGCAGTTTGTCCAGGGGTCGTACAGATACGCAGTATTTT	CASSLSRGRTDTQYF
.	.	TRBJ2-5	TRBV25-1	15	TGTGCCAGCAGCCTAGGGGTGACAGTCCAAGAGACCCAGTACTTC	CASSLGVTVQETQYF
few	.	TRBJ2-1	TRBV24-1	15	TGTGCCACCAGTGATCCACCTAGGAATATCAATGAGCAGTTCTTC	CATSDPPRNINEQFF
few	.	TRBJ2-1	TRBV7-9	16	TGTGCCAGCAGCGCCTGGACTAGCAGGGGGCGCAATGAGCAGTTCTTC	CASSAWTSRGRNEQFF
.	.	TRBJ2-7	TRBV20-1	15	TGCAGTGCTAGACGGGGATCACATGAAACCTACGAGCAGTACTTC	CSARRGSHETYEQYF
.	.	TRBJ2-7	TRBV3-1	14	TGTGCCAGCAGCCAAGAGGGCTTTATCTACGAGCAGTACTTC	CASSQEGFIYEQYF
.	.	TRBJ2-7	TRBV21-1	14	TGTGCCAGCAGCGCCAAGGGACACTCCTACGAGCAGTACTTC	CASSAKGHSYEQYF
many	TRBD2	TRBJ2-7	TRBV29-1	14	TGCAGCGCCCATTTCGGGACTAGTCCCTCCGAGCAGTACTTC	CSAHFGTSPSEQYF
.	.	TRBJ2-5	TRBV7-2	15	TGTGCCAGCAGCTTAGAAGGCTCGTACCAAGAGACCCAGTACTTC	CASSLEGSYQETQYF
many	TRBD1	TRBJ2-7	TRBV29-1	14	TGCAGCGTTACGGGACAGGCATCAACCTACGAGCAGTACTTC	CSVTGQASTYEQYF
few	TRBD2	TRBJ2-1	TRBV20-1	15	TGCAGTGCTAGAGGGACTAGCGGGGGCCTAAATGAGCAGTTCTTC	CSARGTSGGLNEQFF
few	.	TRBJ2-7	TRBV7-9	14	TGTGCCAGCAGCTCCACCGAAGGTACCTACGAGCAGTACTTC	CASSSTEGTYEQYF
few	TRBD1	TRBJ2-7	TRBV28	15	TGTGCCAGCAGTTGGGGGACAGGAAGGGGTTACGAGCAGTACTTC	CASSWGTGRGYEQYF
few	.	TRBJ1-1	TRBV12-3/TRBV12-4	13	TGTGCCAGCAGTAAACAGGTCTACACTGAAGCTTTCTTT	CASSKQVYTEAFF
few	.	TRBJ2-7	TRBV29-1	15	TGCAGCGTTGAATTAGGGCTGCAGGGGCTATACGAGCAGTACTTC	CSVELGLQGLYEQYF
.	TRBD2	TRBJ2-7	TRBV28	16	TGTGCCAGCAGTTCGCCCTCTAGCGGGACCCCCTACGAGCAGTACTTC	CASSSPSSGTPYEQYF
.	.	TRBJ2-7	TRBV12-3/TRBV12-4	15	TGTGCCAGCAGTTCGAACTCTCGACAGTTCTCCGAGCAGTACTTC	CASSSNSRQFSEQYF
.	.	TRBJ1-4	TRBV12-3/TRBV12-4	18	TGTGCCAGCAGCTACAGCCAGGGGATGGGCTTAACTAATGAAAAACTGTTTTTT	CASSYSQGMGLTNEKLFF